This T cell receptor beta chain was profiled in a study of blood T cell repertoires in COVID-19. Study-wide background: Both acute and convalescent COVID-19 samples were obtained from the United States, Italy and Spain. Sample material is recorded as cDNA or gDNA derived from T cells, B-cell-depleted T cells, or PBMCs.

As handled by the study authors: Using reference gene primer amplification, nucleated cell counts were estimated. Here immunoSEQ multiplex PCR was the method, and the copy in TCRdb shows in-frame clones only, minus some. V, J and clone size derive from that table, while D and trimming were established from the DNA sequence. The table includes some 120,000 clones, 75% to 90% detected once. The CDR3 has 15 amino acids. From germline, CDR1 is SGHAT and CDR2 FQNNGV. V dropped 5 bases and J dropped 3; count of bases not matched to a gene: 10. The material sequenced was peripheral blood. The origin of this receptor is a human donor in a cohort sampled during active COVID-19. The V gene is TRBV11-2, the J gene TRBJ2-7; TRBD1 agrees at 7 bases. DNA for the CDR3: TGTGCCAGCAGCAGCCGAACAGGGGACCTCTACGAGCAGTACTTC. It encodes CASSSRTGDLYEQYF. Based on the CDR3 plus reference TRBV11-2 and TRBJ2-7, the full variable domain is EAGVAQSPRYKIIEKRQSVAFWCNPISGHATLYWYQQILGQGPKLLIQFQNNGVVDDSQLPKDRFSAERLKGVDSTLKIQPAKLEDSAVYLCASSSRTGDLYEQYFGPGTRLTVT.